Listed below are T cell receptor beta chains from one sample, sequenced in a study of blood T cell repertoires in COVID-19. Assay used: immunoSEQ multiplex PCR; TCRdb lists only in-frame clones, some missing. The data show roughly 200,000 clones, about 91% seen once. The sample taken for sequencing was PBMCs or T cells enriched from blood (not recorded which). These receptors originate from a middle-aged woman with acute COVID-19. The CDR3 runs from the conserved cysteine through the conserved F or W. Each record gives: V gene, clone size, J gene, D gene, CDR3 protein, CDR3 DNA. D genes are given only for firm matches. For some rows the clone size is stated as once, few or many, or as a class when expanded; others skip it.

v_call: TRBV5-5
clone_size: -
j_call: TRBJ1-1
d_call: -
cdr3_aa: CASTDTNTEAFF
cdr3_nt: TGTGCCAGCACGGACACGAACACTGAAGCTTTCTTT

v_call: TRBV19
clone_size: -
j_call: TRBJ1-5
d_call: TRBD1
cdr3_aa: CASGYDRDQPQHF
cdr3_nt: TGTGCCAGCGGCTATGACAGGGATCAGCCCCAGCATTTT

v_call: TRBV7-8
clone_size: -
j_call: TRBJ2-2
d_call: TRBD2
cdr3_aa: CASSLVAGNTGELFF
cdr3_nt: TGTGCCAGCAGCTTAGTAGCGGGGAACACCGGGGAGCTGTTTTTT

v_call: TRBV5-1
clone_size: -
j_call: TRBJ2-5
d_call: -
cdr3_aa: CASSLWPQETQYF
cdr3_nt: TGCGCCAGCAGCCTCTGGCCGCAAGAGACCCAGTACTTC

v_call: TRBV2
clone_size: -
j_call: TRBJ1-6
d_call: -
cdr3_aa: CASSADITEDSPLHF
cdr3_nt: TGTGCCAGCAGTGCTGACATAACGGAGGATTCACCCCTCCACTTT

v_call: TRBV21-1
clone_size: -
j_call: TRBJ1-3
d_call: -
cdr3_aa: CASKGGKDSGNTIYF
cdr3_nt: TGTGCCAGCAAAGGAGGGAAGGACTCTGGAAACACCATATATTTT

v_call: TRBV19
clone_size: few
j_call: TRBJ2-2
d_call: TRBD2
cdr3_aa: CASSSRGGAGAGELFF
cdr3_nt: TGTGCCAGTAGTAGCCGCGGGGGGGCTGGTGCCGGGGAGCTGTTTTTT

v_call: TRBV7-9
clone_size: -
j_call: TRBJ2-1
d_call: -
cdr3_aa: CATLIGAYNEQFF
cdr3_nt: TGTGCCACCCTGATAGGGGCTTACAATGAGCAGTTCTTC

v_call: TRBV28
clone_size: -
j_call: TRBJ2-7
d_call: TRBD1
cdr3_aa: CASSLTGVDYEQYF
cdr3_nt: TGTGCCAGCAGTTTAACAGGGGTGGACTACGAGCAGTACTTC

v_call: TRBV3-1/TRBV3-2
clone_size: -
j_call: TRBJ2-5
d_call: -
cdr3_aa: CASSRGPRGATETQYF
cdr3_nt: TGTGCCAGCAGCCGAGGACCCCGGGGGGCAACGGAGACCCAGTACTTC

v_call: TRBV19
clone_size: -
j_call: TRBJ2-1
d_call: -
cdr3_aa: CASRGYNEQFF
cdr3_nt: TGTGCCAGTCGGGGGTACAATGAGCAGTTCTTC

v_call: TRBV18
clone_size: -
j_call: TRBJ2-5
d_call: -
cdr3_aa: CASSHNKGGTETQYF
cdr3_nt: TGTGCCAGCTCACACAATAAGGGGGGGACGGAGACCCAGTACTTC

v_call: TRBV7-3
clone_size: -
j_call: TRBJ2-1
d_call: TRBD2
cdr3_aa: CASSYAGGRGNEQFF
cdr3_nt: TGTGCCAGCAGCTACGCGGGGGGGCGAGGCAATGAGCAGTTCTTC

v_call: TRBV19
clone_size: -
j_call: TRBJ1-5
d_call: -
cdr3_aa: CASSLSQGIGNQPQHF
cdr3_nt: TGTGCCAGTAGCCTGTCTCAGGGGATTGGAAATCAGCCCCAGCATTTT

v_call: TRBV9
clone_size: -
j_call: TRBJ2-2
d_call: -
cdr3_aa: CASSPFNTGELFF
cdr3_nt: TGTGCCAGCAGCCCGTTTAACACCGGGGAGCTGTTTTTT

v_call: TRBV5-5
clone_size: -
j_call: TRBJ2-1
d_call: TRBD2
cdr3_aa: CASSEGLAGPSYNEQFF
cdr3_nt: TGTGCCAGCAGCGAGGGACTAGCGGGCCCTTCCTACAATGAGCAGTTCTTC

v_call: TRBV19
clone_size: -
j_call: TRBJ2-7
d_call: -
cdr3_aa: CASSKQGTLYEQYF
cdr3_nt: TGTGCCAGTAGTAAGCAGGGAACACTCTACGAGCAGTACTTC

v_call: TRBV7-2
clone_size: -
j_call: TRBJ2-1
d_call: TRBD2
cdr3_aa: CASSLTAAGVGGMQFF
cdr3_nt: TGTGCCAGCAGCTTAACCGCCGCGGGAGTGGGGGGTATGCAGTTCTTC

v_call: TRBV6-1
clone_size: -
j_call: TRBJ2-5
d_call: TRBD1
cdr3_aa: CASSEIGTEETQYF
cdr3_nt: TGTGCCAGCAGTGAAATAGGGACAGAAGAGACCCAGTACTTC

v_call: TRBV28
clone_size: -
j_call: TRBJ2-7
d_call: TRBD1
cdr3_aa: CASSLRGRGYLYEQYF
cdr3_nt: TGTGCCAGCAGTTTACGGGGCAGGGGGTATCTCTACGAGCAGTACTTC

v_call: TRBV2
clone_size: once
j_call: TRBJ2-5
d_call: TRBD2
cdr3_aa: CASERGRAGQETQYF
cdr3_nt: TGTGCCAGTGAGCGAGGGAGAGCGGGGCAAGAGACCCAGTACTTC

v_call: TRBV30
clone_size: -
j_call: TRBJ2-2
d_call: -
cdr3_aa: CAWSVKSPGVTGELFF
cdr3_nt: TGTGCCTGGAGTGTTAAGTCACCGGGAGTTACCGGGGAGCTGTTTTTT

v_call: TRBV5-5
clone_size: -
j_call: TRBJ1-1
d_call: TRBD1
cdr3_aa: CASSPLQGPTEAFF
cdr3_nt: TGTGCCAGCAGCCCACTACAGGGGCCCACTGAAGCTTTCTTT

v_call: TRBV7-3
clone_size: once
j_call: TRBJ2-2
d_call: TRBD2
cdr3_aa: CASSLTTSGGELFF
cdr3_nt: TGTGCCAGCAGCCTAACGACTAGCGGCGGGGAGCTGTTTTTT

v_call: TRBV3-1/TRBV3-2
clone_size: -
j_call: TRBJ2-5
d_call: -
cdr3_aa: CASSQVAGGGLGETQYF
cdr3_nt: TGTGCCAGCAGCCAAGTCGCAGGGGGAGGTCTAGGAGAGACCCAGTACTTC

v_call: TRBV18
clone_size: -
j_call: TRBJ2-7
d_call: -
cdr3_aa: CASSPPSPSYEQYF
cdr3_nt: TGTGCCAGCTCACCACCCTCCCCCAGCTACGAGCAGTACTTC